This section outlines one T cell receptor (beta chain) sequence together with its context. The V and J ends lost 6 bases and 4 bases respectively, with 12 bases between them. Germline V CDR1 and CDR2: SNHLY, FYNNEI. CDR3 length equals 13 residues. These data belong to a study of shared clonotypes between healthy human individuals. Produced via immunoSEQ multiplex PCR; TCRdb's table is partial and in-frame only. Of under 2,500,000 clones listed, under 97% are singletons. The sequence was collected from a man younger than 35 in good health. The chain recombines TRBV2 with TRBJ1-1; D is possibly TRBD1 (6 bases). The material sequenced was naive CD4+ T cells sorted from blood. Documented subset: CD45RA+ positively selected. CDR3: CASRSTGPTEAFF. DNA of the CDR3: TGTGCCAGCAGGAGTACAGGGCCCACTGAAGCTTTCTTT.